These 12 T cell receptor beta chains share one sample of origin, sequenced in a study of OX40 agonist ivuxolimab in advanced cancers. Libraries came from the immunoSEQ multiplex PCR assay. This is the immuneACCESS table as TCRdb keeps it, with only in-frame sequences that have V and J called. A part of the clones is gone; compared with another copy, unresolved V genes explain less than half, and the rest is unexplained. Within this sample are 72,000 or so clones, with approximately 81% of them counted one time only. About 5% of the sample is in the top ten clones. The sample here was CD4+ or CD8+ T cells sorted from blood, taken in a trial of the OX40 agonist ivuxolimab. These receptors all come from an adult with an advanced solid tumor such as melanoma, head and neck, liver or kidney cancer.

The chain has TRBV19 and TRBJ2-7; D gene uncertain. Trimming stripped 3 bases from V and 2 bases from J, with 8 bases between. Germline-derived CDR1 and CDR2 are LNHDA and SQIVND (reference sequence). The CDR3 totals 13 residues. CDR3 bases: TGTGCCAGTAGTATTTCTGGTCCCTACGAGCAGTACTTC. Translated, it gives CASSISGPYEQYF.

This chain uses TRBV11-2 with TRBJ2-1, with a weak D call TRBD2 (5 bases). The germline V gene has CDR1 SGHAT and CDR2 FQNNGV. V gave up 1 base and J gave up 5 bases, with 9 bases separating them. This CDR3 region has 14 residues. The CDR3 DNA reads as TGTGCCAGCAGCTTAGTGGACTCTGACAATGAGCAGTTCTTC. It codes for CASSLVDSDNEQFF.

A single count supports this clone. The rearrangement uses TRBV9 and TRBJ1-3; D unresolved. This CDR3 has 19 residues. Trimming pared 4 bases from V and 4 bases from J, leaving 27 bases between. Germline V CDR1 and CDR2: SGDLS, YYNGEE. DNA of the CDR3: TGTGCCAGCAGCTCCCAGTCGGGAGGGTCTCCTATCGCAGGAAACACCATATATTTT. Translation: CASSSQSGGSPIAGNTIYF.

The chain combines TRBV7-9 with TRBJ1-2; the D gene is possibly TRBD1 (5 bases). This CDR3 is 12 amino acids long. V gave up 5 bases and J gave up 5 bases, with 9 bases separating them. Germline V gene sequence: CDR1 SEHNR, CDR2 FQNEAQ (reference sequence). CDR3 in DNA: TGTGCCAGCAGCCCTCCAGGGTATGGCTACACCTTC. It codes for CASSPPGYGYTF.

This clone has only a few counts. The chain couples TRBV11-3 to TRBJ2-6, with D perhaps matching TRBD1 (7 bases). The CDR3 covers 18 residues. The V end lost 0 bases, the J end lost 2 bases, and 14 bases lay between the germline ends. CDR1 and CDR2 from the germline V gene are SGHNT and YENEEA. This CDR3 reads CASSLDQGGTAGANVLTF. The CDR3 region has the DNA TGTGCCAGCAGCTTAGATCAAGGGGGGACAGCTGGGGCCAACGTCCTGACTTTC.

This chain connects TRBV19 to TRBJ1-1, with 11 positions matching TRBD1. The germline gives CDR1 LNHDA, CDR2 SQIVND (reference sequence). This CDR3 comprises 18 residues. V lost 6 bases and J lost 1; bases outside the gene matches: 13. In DNA form, the CDR3 reads TGTGCCAGTAGGAGGGCGGGACAGGGGGAGGGACGGAACACTGAAGCTTTCTTT. It codes for CASRRAGQGEGRNTEAFF.

The V and J genes are TRBV18 and TRBJ1-4; D unresolved. The CDR3 totals 15 residues. The V gene's germline CDR1 is KGHSH and CDR2 LQKENI. V was shortened by 2 bases and J by 0 bases, with 7 bases between the two germline ends. CDR3 nucleotides: TGTGCCAGCTCACCAAGCCCGGCAACTAATGAAAAACTGTTTTTT. This gives the protein CASSPSPATNEKLFF.

The chain joins TRBV5-1 to TRBJ2-7; weak D call: TRBD1 (6 bases). The CDR3 consists of 13 residues. Between the trimmed V and J ends, which lost 4 bases and 3 bases, there was a span of 11 bases. In germline, CDR1 is SGHRS, CDR2 YFSETQ. Written as DNA, the CDR3 is TGCGCCAGCAGCCCATCAGGGGTCTACGAGCAGTACTTC. Translation: CASSPSGVYEQYF.

The chain has TRBV5-4 and TRBJ2-3; 7 bases match TRBD1. In germline, CDR1 is SGHNT, CDR2 YYREEE (reference sequence). The ends lost 4 bases at V and 4 bases at J; junction bases unmatched: 6. The CDR3 covers 14 residues. The CDR3 nucleotides are TGTGCCAGCAGCCTATCGACAGGGCCAGATACGCAGTATTTT. As protein: CASSLSTGPDTQYF.

This clone was detected once. The V gene is TRBV6-1, the J gene TRBJ2-3, with D unresolved. V gave up 5 bases and J gave up 2 bases, with 8 bases separating them. Germline V lookup: CDR1 MNHNS, CDR2 SASEGT. The CDR3 sequence is 13 residues long. The CDR3 protein is CASSPGYTDTQYF. The CDR3 region has the DNA TGTGCCAGCAGTCCCGGCTACACAGATACGCAGTATTTT.

This chain links TRBV18 with TRBJ1-1; D ambiguous. The length of the CDR3 is 15 residues. V lost 2 bases and J lost 3, with 13 bases in between. CDR1 and CDR2 (germline): KGHSH, LQKENI. DNA of the CDR3: TGTGCCAGCTCACCATCGGAATGGGGTGACACTGAAGCTTTCTTT. It codes for CASSPSEWGDTEAFF. The full variable domain, with the rest looked up from reference TRBV18 and TRBJ1-1, is NAGVMQNPRHLVRRRGQEARLRCSPMKGHSHVYWYRQLPEEGLKFMVYLQKENIIDESGMPKERFSAEFPKEGPSILRIQQVVRGDSAAYFCASSPSEWGDTEAFFGQGTRLTVV.

Only one count was recorded for this clone. The chain recombines TRBV19 with TRBJ1-1; no reliable D call. Germline values: CDR1 LNHDA, CDR2 SQIVND (reference sequence). Trimming pared 8 bases from V and 3 bases from J, leaving 13 bases between. The CDR3 is made up of 13 amino acids. The CDR3 here is CASESRADTEAFF. DNA for the CDR3: TGTGCCAGTGAATCCCGCGCGGACACTGAAGCTTTCTTT.